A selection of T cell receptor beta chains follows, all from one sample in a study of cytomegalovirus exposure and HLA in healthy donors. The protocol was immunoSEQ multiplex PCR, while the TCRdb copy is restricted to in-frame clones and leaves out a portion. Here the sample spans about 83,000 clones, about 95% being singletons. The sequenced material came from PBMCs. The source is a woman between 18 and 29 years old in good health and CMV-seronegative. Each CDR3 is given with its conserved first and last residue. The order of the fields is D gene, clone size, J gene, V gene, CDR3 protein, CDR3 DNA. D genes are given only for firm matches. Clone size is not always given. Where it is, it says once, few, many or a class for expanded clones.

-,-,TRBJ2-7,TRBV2,CASSAQSYEQYF,TGTGCCAGCAGTGCTCAGTCGTACGAGCAGTACTTC
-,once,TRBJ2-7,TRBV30,CAWSVDSTYEQYF,TGTGCCTGGAGTGTAGACTCCACCTACGAGCAGTACTTC
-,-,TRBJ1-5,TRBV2,CASSEAVRDGQPQHF,TGTGCCAGCAGTGAAGCCGTCAGGGATGGTCAGCCCCAGCATTTT
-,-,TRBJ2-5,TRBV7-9,CASKLALEETQYF,TGTGCCAGCAAACTAGCTTTGGAAGAGACCCAGTACTTC
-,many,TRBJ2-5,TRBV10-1,CASIFVGGSTQYF,TGCGCCAGCATTTTTGTGGGAGGCTCGACCCAGTACTTC
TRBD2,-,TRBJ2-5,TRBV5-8,CASSLLTSAGGSETQYF,TGTGCCAGCAGCTTACTGACGTCGGCGGGAGGGTCAGAGACCCAGTACTTC
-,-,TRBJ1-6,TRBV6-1,CASRTEIRENSPLHF,TGTGCCAGCAGGACGGAGATCAGGGAAAATTCACCCCTCCACTTT
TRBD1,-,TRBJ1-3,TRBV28,CASRTQGVGNTIYF,TGTGCCAGCAGGACTCAGGGGGTAGGAAACACCATATATTTT
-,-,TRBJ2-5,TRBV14,CASSQEARVREETQYF,TGTGCCAGCAGCCAAGAGGCCAGGGTAAGGGAAGAGACCCAGTACTTC
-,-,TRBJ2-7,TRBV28,CASSLALYEQYF,TGTGCCAGCAGTTTAGCACTATACGAGCAGTACTTC
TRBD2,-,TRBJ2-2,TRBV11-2,CASSLDINGRATGELFF,TGTGCCAGCAGCTTAGATATTAACGGGAGGGCCACCGGGGAGCTGTTTTTT
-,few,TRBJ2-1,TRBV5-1,CASRMLRYEQFF,TGCGCCAGCAGAATGTTGAGATATGAGCAGTTCTTC
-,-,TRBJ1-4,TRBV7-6,CASGLGELGINEKLFF,TGTGCCAGCGGCCTAGGGGAGTTGGGGATTAATGAAAAACTGTTTTTT
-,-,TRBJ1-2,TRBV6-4,CASSNTGSGDYGYTF,TGTGCCAGCAGTAATACAGGGTCAGGGGACTATGGCTACACCTTC
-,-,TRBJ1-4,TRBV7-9,CAIPGGEHEKLFF,TGTGCCATCCCCGGCGGGGAACATGAAAAACTGTTTTTT
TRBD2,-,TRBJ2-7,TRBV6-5,CASTRDYLGYEQYF,TGTGCCAGCACCAGGGACTACTTAGGCTACGAGCAGTACTTC